The 7 T cell receptor beta chains in this list originate from one sample, sequenced in a study of response to subunit inactivated influenza vaccine. TCRdb recomputed calls from the RT-PCR reads with MiXCR, one row per CDR3 protein. The data hold around 520,000 distinct CDR3 sequences, with 12% observed a single time. The sequencing here drew on PBMCs from blood, taken on the day of vaccination. The receptors derive from a man over 45 who received an inactivated influenza vaccine.

This clonotype was recorded a few times. The rearrangement uses TRBV28 and TRBJ2-3; TRBD2 matches 9 bases. Germline CDR1 reads MDHEN; CDR2 reads SYDVKM. Unmatched junction bases numbered 5, after V lost 3 bases and J lost 1 base. The CDR3 length is 16 residues. CDR3 DNA: TGTGCCAGCAGTTTTCCTTCTAGCGGGGGCACAGATACGCAGTATTTT. Translated, it gives CASSFPSSGGTDTQYF.

This chain joins TRBV29-1 and TRBJ2-1; D not certain. CDR3 length: 11 residues. Germline V gene sequence: CDR1 SQVTM, CDR2 ANQGSEA. With 4 bases removed from V and 4 bases from J, the gap between germline ends came to 5 bases. This CDR3 reads CSVVGYNEQFF. DNA of the CDR3: TGCAGCGTTGTAGGATACAATGAGCAGTTCTTC.

The chain is built from TRBV7-9 and TRBJ1-6, with a tentative D call TRBD1 (6 bases). V was shortened by 3 bases and J by 6 bases, with 9 bases between the two germline ends. CDR3 length: 14 amino acids. Germline V CDR1 and CDR2: SEHNR, FQNEAQ (reference sequence). This CDR3 reads CASSLGTSNSPLHF. Here the CDR3 DNA reads TGTGCCAGCAGCTTGGGGACATCTAATTCACCCCTCCACTTT. The complete variable domain, with remaining parts taken from reference TRBV7-9 and TRBJ1-6, reads DTGVSQNPRHKITKRGQNVTFRCDPISEHNRLYWYRQTLGQGPEFLTYFQNEAQLEKSRLLSDRFSAERPKGSFSTLEIQRTEQGDSAMYLCASSLGTSNSPLHFGNGTRLTVT.

This rearrangement joins TRBV12-3 or TRBV12-4 to TRBJ1-5; D is uncertain. V lost 5 bases and J 2 bases, leaving 10 bases between the germline ends. This CDR3 contains 14 residues. This CDR3 reads CASSITRRNQPQHF. CDR3 coding DNA: TGTGCCAGCAGTATTACGAGGCGCAATCAGCCCCAGCATTTT.

The CDR3 sequence: CASSQDTGNTIYF. CDR3 DNA: TGTGCCAGCAGCCAAGATACGGGAAACACCATATATTTT. The chain has TRBV4-2 and TRBJ1-3; D gene unclear. V gave up 0 bases and J gave up 4 bases, with 4 bases separating them. Germline CDR1 reads LGHNA; CDR2 reads YNFKEQ. The CDR3 length is 13 residues.

In its sample, this clonotype was seen many times. The chain is built from TRBV5-1 and TRBJ1-2; no definite D call. V gave up 0 bases and J gave up 13 bases, with 19 bases separating them. Germline loops: CDR1 SGHRS, CDR2 YFSETQ. The CDR3 consists of 14 residues. CDR3 sequence reads: CASSLDPGLPDFTF. The CDR3 coding sequence is TGCGCCAGCAGCTTGGATCCCGGGCTGCCGGATTTCACCTTC.

CDR3: CASSLVPGGADTEAFF. CDR3 sequence (DNA): TGTGCCAGCAGCTTAGTTCCAGGGGGCGCGGACACTGAAGCTTTCTTT. The chain uses TRBV7-9 and TRBJ1-1; TRBD1 agrees at 8 bases. V shed 1 base and J 3 bases; nucleotides not matched to a gene: 7. Germline loops: CDR1 SEHNR, CDR2 FQNEAQ (reference sequence). The CDR3 runs to 16 residues.